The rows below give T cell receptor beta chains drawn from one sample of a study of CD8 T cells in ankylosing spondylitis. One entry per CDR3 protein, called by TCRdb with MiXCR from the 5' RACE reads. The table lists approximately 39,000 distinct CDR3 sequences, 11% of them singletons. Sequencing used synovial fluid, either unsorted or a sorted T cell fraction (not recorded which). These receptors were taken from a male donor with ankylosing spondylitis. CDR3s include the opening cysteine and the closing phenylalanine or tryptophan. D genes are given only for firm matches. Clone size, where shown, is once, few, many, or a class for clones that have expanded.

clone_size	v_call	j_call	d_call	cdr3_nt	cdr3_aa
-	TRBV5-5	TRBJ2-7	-	TGTGCCAGCACCCCGGGGGACGAGCAGTACTTC	CASTPGDEQYF
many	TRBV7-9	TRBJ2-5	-	TGTGCCAGCAGCCCTCCTTTGGGCCAAGAGACCCAGTACTTC	CASSPPLGQETQYF
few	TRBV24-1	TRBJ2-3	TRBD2	TGTGCCACCAGTGGCGGGGTAGCGGGAGGTACAGATACGCAGTATTTT	CATSGGVAGGTDTQYF
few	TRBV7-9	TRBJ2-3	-	TGTGCCAGCAGCTTAGCGTATGATACGCAGTATTTT	CASSLAYDTQYF
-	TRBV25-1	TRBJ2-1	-	TGTGCCAGCAGCCCCACAGGGATCAGCTACAATGAGCAGTTCTTC	CASSPTGISYNEQFF
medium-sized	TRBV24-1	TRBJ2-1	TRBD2	TGTGCCACCAGTGATTTGGGTAGCGGGATTGGTAATGAGCAGTTCTTC	CATSDLGSGIGNEQFF
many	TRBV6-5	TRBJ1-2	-	TGTGCCAGCAGTTACCAATCCGGGAGAACTAACTATGGCTACACCTTC	CASSYQSGRTNYGYTF
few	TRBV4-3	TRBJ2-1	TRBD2	TGCGCCAGCAGCCAATGGGGACTAGCGGGAGGCGATGAGCAGTTCTTC	CASSQWGLAGGDEQFF
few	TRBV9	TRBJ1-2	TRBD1	TGTGCCAGCAGCGTTGGGGACAGCAACTATGGCTACACCTTC	CASSVGDSNYGYTF
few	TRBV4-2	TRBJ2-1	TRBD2	TGTGCCAGCAGCCAAGATGTTCGAAGCGGGAGCGGTTGGAGGAATGAGCAGTTCTTC	CASSQDVRSGSGWRNEQFF
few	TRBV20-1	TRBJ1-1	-	TGCAGTGCTAGAGCGGGTTACGGGACTGAAGCTTTCTTT	CSARAGYGTEAFF
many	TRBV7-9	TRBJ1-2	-	TGTGCCAGCAGCTTAGGAGGGTTGAATGGCTACACCTTC	CASSLGGLNGYTF
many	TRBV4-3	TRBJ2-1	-	TGCGCCAGCAGCCAAATCGGACCGGCGCCTCAGTTCTTC	CASSQIGPAPQFF
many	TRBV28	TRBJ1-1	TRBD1	TGTGCCAGCAGCTCAGGGGGATTGACTGAAGCTTTCTTT	CASSSGGLTEAFF
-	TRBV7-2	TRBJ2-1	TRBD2	TGTGCCAGCAGCTTAAGGAGCGGGACCACTGAGCAGTTCTTC	CASSLRSGTTEQFF
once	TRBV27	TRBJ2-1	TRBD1	TGTGCCAGCAGCTCCCCATCTTCAGGGGGCCATGAGCAGTTCTTC	CASSSPSSGGHEQFF
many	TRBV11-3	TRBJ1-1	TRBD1	TGTGCCAGCAGCTTACTGGGACAGGGGAACACTGAAGCTTTCTTT	CASSLLGQGNTEAFF
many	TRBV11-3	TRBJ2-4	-	TGTGCCAGCAGCGCCGTCCCAGGGGGGAACATTCAGTACTTC	CASSAVPGGNIQYF
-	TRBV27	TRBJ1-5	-	TGTGCCAGCAGTTTGGGGGGTTGGGATCAGCCCCAGCATTTT	CASSLGGWDQPQHF
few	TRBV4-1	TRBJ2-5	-	TGCGCCAGCAGCCAAGTTGGGGGGCGGCGGGAGACCCAGTACTTC	CASSQVGGRRETQYF
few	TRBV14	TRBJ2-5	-	TGTGCCAGCAGCCAAACGACACGTGAGGAGACCCAGTACTTC	CASSQTTREETQYF
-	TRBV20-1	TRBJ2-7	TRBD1	TGCAGTGCTAGAGAGGACAGGGGGCTTGACGAGCAGTACTTC	CSAREDRGLDEQYF
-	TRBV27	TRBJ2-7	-	TGTGCCAGCAGCGACAGCTCCTACGAGCAGTACTTC	CASSDSSYEQYF
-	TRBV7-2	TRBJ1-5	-	TGTGCCAGCAGCTTTTCGGTTAATAGCAATCAGCCCCAGCATTTT	CASSFSVNSNQPQHF
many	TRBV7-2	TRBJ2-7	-	TGTGCCAGCAGCCCGAGCTCCTACGAGCAGTACTTC	CASSPSSYEQYF
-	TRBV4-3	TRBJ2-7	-	TGCGCCAGCAGCCAATTAGGGGGGCGCGAGCAGTACTTC	CASSQLGGREQYF
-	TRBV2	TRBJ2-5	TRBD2	TGTGCCAGCAGTGAAAGACTAGCGGGAGGTGGTGAGACCCAGTACTTC	CASSERLAGGGETQYF
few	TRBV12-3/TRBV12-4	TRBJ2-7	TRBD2	TGTGCCAGCAGACTCGGACTAGCGGGAGACGAGCAGTACTTC	CASRLGLAGDEQYF
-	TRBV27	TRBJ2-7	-	TGTGCCAGCAGGAGCTCCTACGAGCAGTACTTC	CASRSSYEQYF
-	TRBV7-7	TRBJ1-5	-	TGTGCTAGCAGCCTCTTAAGAGGGCTTACTCAGCCCCAGCATTTT	CASSLLRGLTQPQHF
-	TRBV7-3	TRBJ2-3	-	TGTGCCAGCAGCTTAACCGGCGGGACCGACACAGATACGCAGTATTTT	CASSLTGGTDTDTQYF
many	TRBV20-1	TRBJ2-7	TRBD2	TGCAGTGCTAGGCCAGGACTAGCGGACGAGCAGTACTTC	CSARPGLADEQYF
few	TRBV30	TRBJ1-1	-	TGTGCCTGGAGTGGATATGAAGCTTTCTTT	CAWSGYEAFF
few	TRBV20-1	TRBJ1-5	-	TGCAGTGCTAGCTCAATCGGGGCAGGATTCTTTCAGCCCCAGCATTTT	CSASSIGAGFFQPQHF
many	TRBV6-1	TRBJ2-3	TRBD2	TGTGCCAGCAGCCCCAGGCCTACGGGACTAGCCACAGATACGCAGTATTTT	CASSPRPTGLATDTQYF
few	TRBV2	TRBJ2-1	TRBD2	TGTGCCAGCAGCCGAGGAGGGCTAGCGGGACTAAATGAGCAGTTCTTC	CASSRGGLAGLNEQFF
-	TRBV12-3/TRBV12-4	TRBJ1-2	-	TGTGCCAGCACGAGTCGACTTAACTATGGCTACACCTTC	CASTSRLNYGYTF
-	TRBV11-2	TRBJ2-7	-	TGTGCCAGCAGCTTAGGATCTGGCGAAAACCGAGCCTACGAGCAGTACTTC	CASSLGSGENRAYEQYF
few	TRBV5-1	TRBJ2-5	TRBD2	TGCGCCAGCAGCTCAGGACTAGCGGGAGGTATCCAAGAGACCCAGTACTTC	CASSSGLAGGIQETQYF
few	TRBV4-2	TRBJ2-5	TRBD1	TGTGCCAGCAGCCAAGATCGGAACAGGGGGCCTCCCCAACAAGAGACCCAGTACTTC	CASSQDRNRGPPQQETQYF
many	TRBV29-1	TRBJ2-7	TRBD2	TGCAGCGTTGGGGCTACTAGCGGGTACACCTACGAGCAGTACTTC	CSVGATSGYTYEQYF
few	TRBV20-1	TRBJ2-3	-	TGCAGTGCTAGTGTGGTGGGTGCGGATACGCAGTATTTT	CSASVVGADTQYF
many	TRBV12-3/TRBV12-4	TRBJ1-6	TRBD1	TGTGCCAGCAGTCCAGGGGGCATACCCCTCCACTTT	CASSPGGIPLHF
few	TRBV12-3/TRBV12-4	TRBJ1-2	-	TGTGCCAGCAGGAGGACGGCCGTCTATGGCTACACCTTC	CASRRTAVYGYTF